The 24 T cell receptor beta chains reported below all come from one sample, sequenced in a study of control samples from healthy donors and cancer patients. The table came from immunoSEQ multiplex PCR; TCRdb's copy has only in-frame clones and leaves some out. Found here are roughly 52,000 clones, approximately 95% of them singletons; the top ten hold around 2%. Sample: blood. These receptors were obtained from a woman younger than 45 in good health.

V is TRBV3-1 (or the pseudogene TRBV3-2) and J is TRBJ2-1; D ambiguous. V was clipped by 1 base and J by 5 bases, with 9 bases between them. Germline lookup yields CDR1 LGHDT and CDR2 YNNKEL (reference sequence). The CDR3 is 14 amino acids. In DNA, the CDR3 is TGTGCCAGCAGCCAAGGTGGAGCGAACAATGAGCAGTTCTTC. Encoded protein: CASSQGGANNEQFF.

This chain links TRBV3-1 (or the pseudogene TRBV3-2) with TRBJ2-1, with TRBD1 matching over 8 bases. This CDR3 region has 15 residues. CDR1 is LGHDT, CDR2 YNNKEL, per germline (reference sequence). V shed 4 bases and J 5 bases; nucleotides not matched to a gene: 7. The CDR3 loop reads CASSPGTGVNNEQFF. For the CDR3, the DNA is TGTGCCAGCAGCCCGGGGACAGGAGTGAACAATGAGCAGTTCTTC.

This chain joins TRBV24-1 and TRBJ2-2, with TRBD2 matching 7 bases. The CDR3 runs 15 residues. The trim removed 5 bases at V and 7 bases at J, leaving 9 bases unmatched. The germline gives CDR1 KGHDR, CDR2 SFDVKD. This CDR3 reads CATSALAAHSGELFF. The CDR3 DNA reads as TGTGCCACCAGTGCCCTAGCGGCTCATAGCGGGGAGCTGTTTTTT.

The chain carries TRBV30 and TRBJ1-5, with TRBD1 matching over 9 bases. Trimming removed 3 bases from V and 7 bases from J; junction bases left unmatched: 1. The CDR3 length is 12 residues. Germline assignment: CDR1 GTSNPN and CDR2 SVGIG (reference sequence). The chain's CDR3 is CAWRGQGQPQHF. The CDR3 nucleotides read TGTGCCTGGAGAGGACAGGGGCAGCCCCAGCATTTT.

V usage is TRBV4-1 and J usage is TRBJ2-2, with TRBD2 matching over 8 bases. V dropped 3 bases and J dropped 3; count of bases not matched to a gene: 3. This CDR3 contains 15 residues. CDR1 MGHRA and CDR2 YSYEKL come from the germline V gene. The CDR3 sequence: CASSQALADTGELFF. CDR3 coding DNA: TGCGCCAGCAGCCAGGCACTAGCGGACACCGGGGAGCTGTTTTTT.

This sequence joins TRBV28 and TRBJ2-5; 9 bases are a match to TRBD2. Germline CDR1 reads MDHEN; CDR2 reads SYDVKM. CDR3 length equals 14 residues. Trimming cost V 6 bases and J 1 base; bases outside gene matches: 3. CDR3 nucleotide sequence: TGTGCCAGCAGAGGACTAGCGAGCCAAGAGACCCAGTACTTC. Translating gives CASRGLASQETQYF.

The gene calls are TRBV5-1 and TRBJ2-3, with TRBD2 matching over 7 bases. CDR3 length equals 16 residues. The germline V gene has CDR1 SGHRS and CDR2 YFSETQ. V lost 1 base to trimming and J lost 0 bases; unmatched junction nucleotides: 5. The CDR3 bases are TGCGCCAGCAGCTTGTTACCTAGCGGTAGCACAGATACGCAGTATTTT. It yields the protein CASSLLPSGSTDTQYF.

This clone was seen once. CDR3 residues: CAWSEWVDGAEQYF. Written as DNA, the CDR3 is TGTGCCTGGAGTGAGTGGGTGGACGGGGCCGAGCAGTACTTC. V gene TRBV30 combines with J gene TRBJ2-7, with D perhaps given as TRBD1 or TRBD2 (5 bases each). CDR3 length equals 14 residues. Trimming left V 1 base short and J 6 bases short, with 16 bases between. CDR1 is GTSNPN, CDR2 SVGIG, per germline (reference sequence). The entire variable domain, with the rest obtained from reference TRBV30 and TRBJ2-7, is as follows: SQTIHQWPATLVQPVGSPLSLECTVEGTSNPNLYWYRQAAGRGLQLLFYSVGIGQISSEVPQNLSASRPQDRQFILSSKKLLLSDSGFYLCAWSEWVDGAEQYFGPGTRLTVT.

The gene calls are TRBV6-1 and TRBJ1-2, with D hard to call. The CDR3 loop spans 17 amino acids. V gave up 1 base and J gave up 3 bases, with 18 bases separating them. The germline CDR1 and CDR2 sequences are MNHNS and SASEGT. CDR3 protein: CASSEGYRRSGDYGYTF. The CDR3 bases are TGTGCCAGCAGTGAAGGATATCGGCGGAGCGGGGACTATGGCTACACCTTC.

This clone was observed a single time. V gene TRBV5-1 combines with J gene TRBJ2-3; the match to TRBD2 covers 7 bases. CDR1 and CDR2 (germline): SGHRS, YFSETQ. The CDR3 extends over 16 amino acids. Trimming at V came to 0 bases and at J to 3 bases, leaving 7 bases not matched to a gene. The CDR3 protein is CASSLVGGRDTDTQYF. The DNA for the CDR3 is TGCGCCAGCAGCTTGGTAGGCGGGAGAGATACAGATACGCAGTATTTT.

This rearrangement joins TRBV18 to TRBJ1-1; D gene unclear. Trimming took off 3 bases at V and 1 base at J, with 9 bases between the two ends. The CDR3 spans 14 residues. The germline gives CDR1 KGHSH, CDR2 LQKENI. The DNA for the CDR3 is TGTGCCAGCTCACCGAATCGAACGAACACTGAAGCTTTCTTT. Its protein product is CASSPNRTNTEAFF.

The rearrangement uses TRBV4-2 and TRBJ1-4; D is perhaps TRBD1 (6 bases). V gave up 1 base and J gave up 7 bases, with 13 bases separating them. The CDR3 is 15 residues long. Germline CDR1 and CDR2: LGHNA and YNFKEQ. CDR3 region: CASSQGRQGREKLFF. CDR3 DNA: TGTGCCAGCAGCCAAGGACGTCAGGGGCGTGAAAAACTGTTTTTT.

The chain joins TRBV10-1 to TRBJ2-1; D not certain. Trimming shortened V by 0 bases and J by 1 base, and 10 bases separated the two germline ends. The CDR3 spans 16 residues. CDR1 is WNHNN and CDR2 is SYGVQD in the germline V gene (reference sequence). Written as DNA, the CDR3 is TGCGCCAGCAGTGAGTCGACCTTTTCTTCCTACAATGAGCAGTTCTTC. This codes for CASSESTFSSYNEQFF.

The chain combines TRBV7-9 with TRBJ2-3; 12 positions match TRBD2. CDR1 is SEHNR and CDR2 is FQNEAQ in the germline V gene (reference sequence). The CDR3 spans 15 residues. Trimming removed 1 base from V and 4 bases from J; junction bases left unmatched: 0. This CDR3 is CASSLGTSGADTQYF. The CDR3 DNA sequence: TGTGCCAGCAGCTTAGGGACTAGCGGGGCAGATACGCAGTATTTT.

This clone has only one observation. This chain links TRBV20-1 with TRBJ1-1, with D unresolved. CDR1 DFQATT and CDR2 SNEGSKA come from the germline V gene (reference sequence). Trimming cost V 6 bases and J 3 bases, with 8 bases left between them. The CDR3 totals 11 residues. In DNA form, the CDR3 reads TGCAGTGCCGACGGGGACACTGAAGCTTTCTTT. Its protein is CSADGDTEAFF.

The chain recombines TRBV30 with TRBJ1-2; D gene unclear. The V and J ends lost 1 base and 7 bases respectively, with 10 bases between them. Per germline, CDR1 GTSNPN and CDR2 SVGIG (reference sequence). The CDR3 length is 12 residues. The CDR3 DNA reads TGTGCCTGGAGTGCCACGGGTGGTGGCTACACCTTC. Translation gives CAWSATGGGYTF.

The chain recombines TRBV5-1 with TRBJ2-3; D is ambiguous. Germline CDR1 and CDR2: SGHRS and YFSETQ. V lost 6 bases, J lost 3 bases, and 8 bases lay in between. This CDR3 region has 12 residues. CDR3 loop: CASIDQTDTQYF. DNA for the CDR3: TGCGCCAGCATCGACCAAACAGATACGCAGTATTTT. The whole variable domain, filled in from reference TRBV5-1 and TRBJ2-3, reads KAGVTQTPRYLIKTRGQQVTLSCSPISGHRSVSWYQQTPGQGLQFLFEYFSETQRNKGNFPGRFSGRQFSNSRSEMNVSTLELGDSALYLCASIDQTDTQYFGPGTRLTVL.

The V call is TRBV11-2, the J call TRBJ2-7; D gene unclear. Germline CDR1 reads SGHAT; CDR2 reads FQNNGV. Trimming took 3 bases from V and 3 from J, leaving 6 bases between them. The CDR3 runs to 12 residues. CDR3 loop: CASSFSVYEQYF. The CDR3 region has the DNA TGTGCCAGCAGCTTCAGTGTCTACGAGCAGTACTTC.

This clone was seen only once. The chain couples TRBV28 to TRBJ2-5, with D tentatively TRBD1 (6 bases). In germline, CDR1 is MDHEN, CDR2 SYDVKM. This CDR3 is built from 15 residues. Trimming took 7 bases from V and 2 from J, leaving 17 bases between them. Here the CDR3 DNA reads TGTGCCAGCACAAGAATTAGGACAGCTCAAGAGACCCAGTACTTC. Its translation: CASTRIRTAQETQYF.

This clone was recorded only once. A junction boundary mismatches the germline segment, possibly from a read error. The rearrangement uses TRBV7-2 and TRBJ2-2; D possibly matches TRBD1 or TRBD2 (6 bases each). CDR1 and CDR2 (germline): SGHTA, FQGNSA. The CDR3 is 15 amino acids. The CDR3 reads CASTLLSGAAGELFF. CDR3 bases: TGTGCCAGCACCTTATTATCGGGGGCTGCCGGGGAGCTGTTTTTT.

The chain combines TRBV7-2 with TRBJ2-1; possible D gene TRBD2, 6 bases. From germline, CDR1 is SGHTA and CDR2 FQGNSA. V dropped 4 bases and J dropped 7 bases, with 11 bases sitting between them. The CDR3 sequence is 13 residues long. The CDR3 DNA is TGTGCCAGCAGCTCGGGACGGGGGAATGAGCAGTTCTTC. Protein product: CASSSGRGNEQFF.

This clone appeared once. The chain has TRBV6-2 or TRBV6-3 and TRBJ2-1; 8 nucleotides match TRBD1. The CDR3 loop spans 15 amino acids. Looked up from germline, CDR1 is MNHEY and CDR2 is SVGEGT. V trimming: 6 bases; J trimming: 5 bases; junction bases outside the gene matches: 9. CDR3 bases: TGTGCCAGCAGCCGGCTTTCAGGGGGCCACAATGAGCAGTTCTTC. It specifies CASSRLSGGHNEQFF.

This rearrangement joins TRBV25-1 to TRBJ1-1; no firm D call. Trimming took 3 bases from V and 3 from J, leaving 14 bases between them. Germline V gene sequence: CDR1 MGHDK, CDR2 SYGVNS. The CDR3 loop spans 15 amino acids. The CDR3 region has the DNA TGTGCCAGCAGTGAGCAAGCGGGGATGCACACTGAAGCTTTCTTT. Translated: CASSEQAGMHTEAFF.

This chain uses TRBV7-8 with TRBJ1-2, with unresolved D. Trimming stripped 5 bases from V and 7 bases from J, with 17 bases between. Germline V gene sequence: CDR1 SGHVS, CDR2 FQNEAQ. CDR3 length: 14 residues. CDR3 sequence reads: CASSRSGGEGGYTF. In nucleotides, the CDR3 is TGTGCCAGCAGCCGGTCGGGCGGGGAAGGTGGCTACACCTTC.